This is a list of T cell receptor beta chains from one sample in a study of blood T cell repertoires in COVID-19. Here immunoSEQ multiplex PCR was the method, and the copy in TCRdb shows in-frame clones only, minus some. The data show about 300,000 clones, with nearly 90% seen just once and under 3.5% held by the top ten. The sequenced sample was PBMCs or T cells enriched from blood (not recorded which). These receptors originate from a woman between 45 and 60 years old who had been exposed to COVID-19. CDR3s include the opening cysteine and the closing phenylalanine or tryptophan. Fields, in order: clone size, J gene, CDR3 length, D gene, V gene, CDR3 DNA, CDR3 protein. The D gene is left open where the match is weak. Where a row states a size, it is once, few, many or the class of an expanded clone; other rows omit it.

abundance: NA
j_gene: TRBJ2-7
len: 16
d_gene: TRBD1
v_gene: TRBV7-9
CDR3nt: TGTGCCAGCAGCTTTACACAGGGGGGAACCTTCAAAGAGCAGTACTTC
CDR3aa: CASSFTQGGTFKEQYF

abundance: NA
j_gene: TRBJ2-3
len: 16
d_gene: TRBD1
v_gene: TRBV5-1
CDR3nt: TGCGCCAGCAGCTACCGCTTTGAGGGGGCAACAGATACGCAGTATTTT
CDR3aa: CASSYRFEGATDTQYF

abundance: NA
j_gene: TRBJ2-5
len: 14
d_gene: TRBD1
v_gene: TRBV5-1
CDR3nt: TGCGCCAGCAGCCTAGGACAGGGCGGAGAGACCCAGTACTTC
CDR3aa: CASSLGQGGETQYF

abundance: NA
j_gene: TRBJ2-5
len: 14
d_gene: NA
v_gene: TRBV10-3
CDR3nt: TGTGCCATCAGGGCCCCCGAGCGGTCGGAGACCCAGTACTTC
CDR3aa: CAIRAPERSETQYF

abundance: once
j_gene: TRBJ1-1
len: 13
d_gene: TRBD1
v_gene: TRBV11-1
CDR3nt: TGTGCCAGCAGCGACGGACAGGGCCTAGGGGCTTTCTTT
CDR3aa: CASSDGQGLGAFF

abundance: NA
j_gene: TRBJ1-6
len: 15
d_gene: NA
v_gene: TRBV7-2
CDR3nt: TGTGCCAGCAGCTTAGACAGATCCTATAATTCACCCCTCCACTTT
CDR3aa: CASSLDRSYNSPLHF

abundance: NA
j_gene: TRBJ1-1
len: 16
d_gene: NA
v_gene: TRBV28
CDR3nt: TGTGCCAGCACACCCCCTTTGGGAGGGTTGAACACTGAAGCTTTCTTT
CDR3aa: CASTPPLGGLNTEAFF

abundance: NA
j_gene: TRBJ2-5
len: 14
d_gene: TRBD2
v_gene: TRBV27
CDR3nt: TGTGCCAGCAGTTTCTCGACTAGCGGGGGGCCCCAGTACTTC
CDR3aa: CASSFSTSGGPQYF

abundance: NA
j_gene: TRBJ1-2
len: 14
d_gene: TRBD1
v_gene: TRBV5-1
CDR3nt: TGCGCCAGCAGCGGGGACAGGACGAACTATGGCTACACCTTC
CDR3aa: CASSGDRTNYGYTF

abundance: NA
j_gene: TRBJ2-7
len: 10
d_gene: NA
v_gene: TRBV11-2
CDR3nt: TGTGCCAGCAGCTTCAACGAGCAGTACTTC
CDR3aa: CASSFNEQYF

abundance: NA
j_gene: TRBJ2-7
len: 16
d_gene: TRBD2
v_gene: TRBV7-2
CDR3nt: TGTGCCAGCAGCTTAGGAGCTAGCGGGGGCTCCTACGAGCAGTACTTC
CDR3aa: CASSLGASGGSYEQYF

abundance: NA
j_gene: TRBJ1-5
len: 16
d_gene: NA
v_gene: TRBV2
CDR3nt: TGTGCCAGCAGTGAATTCGAGGGTAGGGGCAATCAGCCCCAGCATTTT
CDR3aa: CASSEFEGRGNQPQHF

abundance: NA
j_gene: TRBJ1-5
len: 14
d_gene: TRBD1
v_gene: TRBV7-2
CDR3nt: TGTGCCAGCAGCCTCACAGGGGGCAATCAGCCCCAGCATTTT
CDR3aa: CASSLTGGNQPQHF

abundance: once
j_gene: TRBJ1-2
len: 15
d_gene: NA
v_gene: TRBV18
CDR3nt: TGTGCCAGCTCACCACTCTCGGGGGAAAACTATGGCTACACCTTC
CDR3aa: CASSPLSGENYGYTF

abundance: NA
j_gene: TRBJ2-5
len: 15
d_gene: TRBD1
v_gene: TRBV5-5
CDR3nt: TGTGCCAGCAGAACCGGGACAGGGCTCGGAGAGACCCAGTACTTC
CDR3aa: CASRTGTGLGETQYF

abundance: NA
j_gene: TRBJ1-2
len: 14
d_gene: TRBD1
v_gene: TRBV28
CDR3nt: TGTGCCAGCAGTTTATCTACAGGGGACTATGGCTACACCTTC
CDR3aa: CASSLSTGDYGYTF

abundance: NA
j_gene: TRBJ2-1
len: 15
d_gene: TRBD1
v_gene: TRBV2
CDR3nt: TGTGCCAGCAGCCTGGACAGGGGGTCGGACAATGAGCAGTTCTTC
CDR3aa: CASSLDRGSDNEQFF

abundance: NA
j_gene: TRBJ2-5
len: 13
d_gene: NA
v_gene: TRBV5-6
CDR3nt: TGTGCCAGCAGCTTGGGCCTATTCTCGCAGGGAAACTTC
CDR3aa: CASSLGLFSQGNF

abundance: NA
j_gene: TRBJ2-3
len: 16
d_gene: TRBD2
v_gene: TRBV7-9
CDR3nt: TGTGCCAGCAGCTTAGTAGCGGGGGCGGTCACAGATACGCAGTATTTT
CDR3aa: CASSLVAGAVTDTQYF

abundance: few
j_gene: TRBJ1-5
len: 13
d_gene: TRBD1
v_gene: TRBV6-5
CDR3nt: TGTGCCAGCGAGCAGGGGGCTTCTCAGCCCCAGCATTTT
CDR3aa: CASEQGASQPQHF

abundance: NA
j_gene: TRBJ2-2
len: 19
d_gene: TRBD2
v_gene: TRBV3-1/TRBV3-2
CDR3nt: TGTGCCAGCAGCCAAGCGGCCCTAGCGGGGGGCACTAACACCGGGGAGCTGTTTTTT
CDR3aa: CASSQAALAGGTNTGELFF

abundance: NA
j_gene: TRBJ1-2
len: 13
d_gene: TRBD1
v_gene: TRBV12-3/TRBV12-4
CDR3nt: TGTGCCAGCAGCCAGGACAGGGTGGCTCGCTACACCTTC
CDR3aa: CASSQDRVARYTF

abundance: NA
j_gene: TRBJ1-6
len: 15
d_gene: NA
v_gene: TRBV3-1/TRBV3-2
CDR3nt: TGTGCCAGCAGCCAATCCGGGACTCTTAATTCACCCCTCCACTTT
CDR3aa: CASSQSGTLNSPLHF

abundance: NA
j_gene: TRBJ1-2
len: 15
d_gene: TRBD1
v_gene: TRBV7-9
CDR3nt: TGTGCCAGCAGCCCCCGGACAGGGTCCCCCTATGGCTACACCTTC
CDR3aa: CASSPRTGSPYGYTF

abundance: NA
j_gene: TRBJ1-2
len: 11
d_gene: NA
v_gene: TRBV5-1
CDR3nt: TGCGCCAGCGCGGAAAATCGCGGCTACACCTTC
CDR3aa: CASAENRGYTF

abundance: NA
j_gene: TRBJ2-7
len: 16
d_gene: NA
v_gene: TRBV5-1
CDR3nt: TGCGCCAGCAGCCCGGGACTCCAAAGGTCCACCTACGAGCAGTACTTC
CDR3aa: CASSPGLQRSTYEQYF

abundance: NA
j_gene: TRBJ1-4
len: 14
d_gene: TRBD1
v_gene: TRBV19
CDR3nt: TGTGCCAGTAGTGACAGGGGAGTTAATGAAAAACTGTTTTTT
CDR3aa: CASSDRGVNEKLFF

abundance: once
j_gene: TRBJ1-5
len: 15
d_gene: NA
v_gene: TRBV6-1
CDR3nt: TGTGCCAGCAGTGACAGTGCGACAGCATATCAGCCCCAGCATTTT
CDR3aa: CASSDSATAYQPQHF

abundance: NA
j_gene: TRBJ1-2
len: 13
d_gene: TRBD1
v_gene: TRBV27
CDR3nt: TGTGCCAGCAAAAAGACAGGGGTCTTCGGCTACACCTTC
CDR3aa: CASKKTGVFGYTF

abundance: NA
j_gene: TRBJ1-3
len: 13
d_gene: NA
v_gene: TRBV30
CDR3nt: TGTGCCTGGAGTGCGGGTAGCGGAAACACCATATATTTT
CDR3aa: CAWSAGSGNTIYF

abundance: NA
j_gene: TRBJ1-2
len: 16
d_gene: TRBD1
v_gene: TRBV19
CDR3nt: TGTGCCAGTAGTATAGTAGGGACAGGGTCTAACTATGGCTACACCTTC
CDR3aa: CASSIVGTGSNYGYTF

abundance: NA
j_gene: TRBJ1-2
len: 17
d_gene: NA
v_gene: TRBV28
CDR3nt: TGTGCCAGCAGTTTTTCTCCCCGTGACAGAGCTAACTATGGCTACACCTTC
CDR3aa: CASSFSPRDRANYGYTF

abundance: NA
j_gene: TRBJ2-5
len: 13
d_gene: TRBD1
v_gene: TRBV10-3
CDR3nt: TGTGCCATCAGCCGGGACAGCCAAGAGACCCAGTACTTC
CDR3aa: CAISRDSQETQYF

abundance: NA
j_gene: TRBJ2-7
len: 14
d_gene: TRBD1
v_gene: TRBV28
CDR3nt: TGTGCCAGCAGAAGCGGGACAGGGGCCTACGAGCAGTACTTC
CDR3aa: CASRSGTGAYEQYF

abundance: NA
j_gene: TRBJ2-3
len: 17
d_gene: TRBD2
v_gene: TRBV3-1/TRBV3-2
CDR3nt: TGTGCCAGCAGCCAAGACCCTTTGCGGGGGGGGACAGATACGCAGTATTTT
CDR3aa: CASSQDPLRGGTDTQYF

abundance: NA
j_gene: TRBJ2-3
len: 15
d_gene: NA
v_gene: TRBV10-3
CDR3nt: TGTGCCATCAGTGAAGACAGGCCGAGCACAGATACGCAGTATTTT
CDR3aa: CAISEDRPSTDTQYF

abundance: NA
j_gene: TRBJ2-1
len: 14
d_gene: TRBD1
v_gene: TRBV2
CDR3nt: TGTGCCAGCAGATCCAGGGGGCTTGACAATGAGCAGTTCTTC
CDR3aa: CASRSRGLDNEQFF

abundance: NA
j_gene: TRBJ2-1
len: 15
d_gene: TRBD1
v_gene: TRBV5-1
CDR3nt: TGCGCCAGCAGCCAACCGGGACAGGGAAACAATGAGCAGTTCTTC
CDR3aa: CASSQPGQGNNEQFF

abundance: NA
j_gene: TRBJ1-5
len: 13
d_gene: NA
v_gene: TRBV24-1
CDR3nt: TGTGCCACCAGTCACCGGGGAGGTCAGCCCCAGCATTTT
CDR3aa: CATSHRGGQPQHF

abundance: NA
j_gene: TRBJ1-2
len: 14
d_gene: NA
v_gene: TRBV3-1/TRBV3-2
CDR3nt: TGTGCCAGCAGCCACGGGCGGGTTAACTATGGCTACACCTTC
CDR3aa: CASSHGRVNYGYTF

abundance: NA
j_gene: TRBJ2-2
len: 15
d_gene: TRBD1
v_gene: TRBV19
CDR3nt: TGTGCCAGTAGTATTGGGACAGGGAACACCGGGGAGCTGTTTTTT
CDR3aa: CASSIGTGNTGELFF

abundance: NA
j_gene: TRBJ2-7
len: 15
d_gene: TRBD2
v_gene: TRBV5-4
CDR3nt: TGTGCCAGCAGCATCAGCGGGGGGAAAACCTACGAGCAGTACTTC
CDR3aa: CASSISGGKTYEQYF

abundance: NA
j_gene: TRBJ2-2
len: 15
d_gene: TRBD2
v_gene: TRBV20-1
CDR3nt: TGCAGTGCTAGTTCCTACGGGGGGGTTGGCGGGGAGCTGTTTTTT
CDR3aa: CSASSYGGVGGELFF

abundance: NA
j_gene: TRBJ1-6
len: 14
d_gene: NA
v_gene: TRBV28
CDR3nt: TGTGCCAGCAGTTTAGGACAGCAAAATTCACCCCTCCACTTT
CDR3aa: CASSLGQQNSPLHF

abundance: NA
j_gene: TRBJ2-2
len: 16
d_gene: NA
v_gene: TRBV3-1/TRBV3-2
CDR3nt: TGTGCCAGCAGCCCCGTCAGGGTAGCTCGTACCGGGGAGCTGTTTTTT
CDR3aa: CASSPVRVARTGELFF

abundance: NA
j_gene: TRBJ2-1
len: 16
d_gene: NA
v_gene: TRBV7-9
CDR3nt: TGTGCCAGCAGCTTCTGGCCGGAAACAGTTCACAATGAGCAGTTCTTC
CDR3aa: CASSFWPETVHNEQFF

abundance: NA
j_gene: TRBJ1-4
len: 13
d_gene: NA
v_gene: TRBV28
CDR3nt: TGTGCCAGCAGTTTAATTACTCCCGAAAAACTGTTTTTT
CDR3aa: CASSLITPEKLFF

abundance: NA
j_gene: TRBJ1-2
len: 15
d_gene: NA
v_gene: TRBV21-1
CDR3nt: TGTGCCAGCAGCAAAGGGAAGGACAGAAACTATGGCTACACCTTC
CDR3aa: CASSKGKDRNYGYTF

abundance: NA
j_gene: TRBJ2-5
len: 15
d_gene: NA
v_gene: TRBV5-6
CDR3nt: TGTGCCAGCAGCGCGAGGTTGCGGGGACAAGAGACCCAGTACTTC
CDR3aa: CASSARLRGQETQYF

abundance: once
j_gene: TRBJ2-7
len: 15
d_gene: TRBD2
v_gene: TRBV30
CDR3nt: TGTGCCTGGGGTGGGGTAAGCGGGGGCTTCTACGAGCAGTACTTC
CDR3aa: CAWGGVSGGFYEQYF

abundance: NA
j_gene: TRBJ1-2
len: 13
d_gene: TRBD1
v_gene: TRBV5-4
CDR3nt: TGTGCCAGCAACCCACAGGGGGCGCTTGGCTACACCTTC
CDR3aa: CASNPQGALGYTF

abundance: once
j_gene: TRBJ2-1
len: 14
d_gene: NA
v_gene: TRBV19
CDR3nt: TGTGCCAGTAAGCGGGCCTCCAACGGCAATGAGCAGTTCTTC
CDR3aa: CASKRASNGNEQFF

abundance: NA
j_gene: TRBJ2-7
len: 11
d_gene: NA
v_gene: TRBV25-1
CDR3nt: TGTGCCAGCAGTGACGGGATCGAGCAGTACTTC
CDR3aa: CASSDGIEQYF

abundance: NA
j_gene: TRBJ2-5
len: 18
d_gene: TRBD2
v_gene: TRBV2
CDR3nt: TGTGCCAGCAGAGACGGACTAGCGGGGGTATTAATAGGAGAGACCCAGTACTTC
CDR3aa: CASRDGLAGVLIGETQYF

abundance: NA
j_gene: TRBJ1-1
len: 12
d_gene: NA
v_gene: TRBV30
CDR3nt: TGTGCCTGGAGTGGCGGTTACACTGAAGCTTTCTTT
CDR3aa: CAWSGGYTEAFF

abundance: NA
j_gene: TRBJ1-6
len: 15
d_gene: NA
v_gene: TRBV28
CDR3nt: TGTGCCAGCAGGGGAGGGGTTCTTAAAAATTCACCCCTCCACTTT
CDR3aa: CASRGGVLKNSPLHF

abundance: NA
j_gene: TRBJ1-4
len: 14
d_gene: NA
v_gene: TRBV3-1/TRBV3-2
CDR3nt: TGTGCCAGCACCGCACTGTCCAACGGTGAAAAACTGTTTTTT
CDR3aa: CASTALSNGEKLFF